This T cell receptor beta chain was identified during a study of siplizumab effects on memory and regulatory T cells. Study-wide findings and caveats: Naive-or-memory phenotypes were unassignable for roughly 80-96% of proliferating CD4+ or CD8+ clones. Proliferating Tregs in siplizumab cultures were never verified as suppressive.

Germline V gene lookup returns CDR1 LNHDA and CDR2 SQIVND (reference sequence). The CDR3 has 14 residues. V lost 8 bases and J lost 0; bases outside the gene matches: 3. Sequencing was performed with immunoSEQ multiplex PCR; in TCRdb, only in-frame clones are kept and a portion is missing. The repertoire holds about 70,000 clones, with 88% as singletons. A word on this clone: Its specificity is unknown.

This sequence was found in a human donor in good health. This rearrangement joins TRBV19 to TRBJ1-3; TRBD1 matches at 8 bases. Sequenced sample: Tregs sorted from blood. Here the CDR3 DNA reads TGTGCCAGTGGACAGGGCTACTCTGGAAACACCATATATTTT. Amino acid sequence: CASGQGYSGNTIYF.